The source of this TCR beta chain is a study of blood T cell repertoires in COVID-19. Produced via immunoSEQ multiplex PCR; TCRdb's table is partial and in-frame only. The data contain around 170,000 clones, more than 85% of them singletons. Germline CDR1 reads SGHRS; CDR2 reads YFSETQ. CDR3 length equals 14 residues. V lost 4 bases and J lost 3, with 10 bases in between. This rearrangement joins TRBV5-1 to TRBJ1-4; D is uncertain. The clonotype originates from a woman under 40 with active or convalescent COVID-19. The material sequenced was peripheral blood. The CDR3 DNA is TGCGCCAGCAGCGCGCGCGAAGCTAATGAAAAACTGTTTTTT. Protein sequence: CASSAREANEKLFF.